Listed below are T cell receptor beta chains from one sample, sequenced in a study of TIL therapy for anti-PD-1-resistant metastatic lung cancer. TCRdb's copy holds only in-frame clones and misses some; the assay was immunoSEQ multiplex PCR. The sample comprises about 44,000 clones, 70% to 85% of which are singletons, and roughly 15% rests with the top ten. Specimen: blood, collected at baseline. The receptors originated from a man in his 70s with non-small cell lung cancer. CDR3s include the opening cysteine and the closing phenylalanine or tryptophan. The D gene is left open where the match is weak. Size values are once, few and many counts, or a class for expanded clones, and some rows have none.

TRBJ2-1 TRBV7-2 - - 13 TGTGCCAGCAGCTTACGCAGCTACAATGAGCAGTTCTTC CASSLRSYNEQFF
TRBJ2-3 TRBV4-2 - - 17 TGTGCCAGCAGCCAAGATGGAACTAGACCCGTCACAGATACGCAGTATTTT CASSQDGTRPVTDTQYF
TRBJ1-4 TRBV9 once - 15 TGTGCCAGCAGCGTAGACAGGGCGGGTAATGAAAAACTGTTTTTT CASSVDRAGNEKLFF
TRBJ2-2 TRBV27 few - 15 TGTGCCAGCAGTCCGGACAGCTCGAACACCGGGGAGCTGTTTTTT CASSPDSSNTGELFF
TRBJ2-1 TRBV5-4 - - 14 TGTGCCAGCAGCTTGGCCCAGGGGCTCGGTGAGCAGTTCTTC CASSLAQGLGEQFF
TRBJ2-5 TRBV5-1 - - 15 TGCGCCAGCAGACTAGGGACGGAAATTCAAGTGACCCAGTACTTC CASRLGTEIQVTQYF
TRBJ2-5 TRBV18 - - 14 TGTGCCAGCTCACCACCCAGGTCCCAAGAGACCCAGTACTTC CASSPPRSQETQYF
TRBJ2-2 TRBV6-5 - - 15 TGTGCCAGCAGTTACTATCGGAGTAACACCGGGGAGCTGTTTTTT CASSYYRSNTGELFF
TRBJ2-7 TRBV5-1 few - 16 TGCGCCAGCAGCGTTCAAGCGGGTCTTGCATCCTACGAGCAGTACTTC CASSVQAGLASYEQYF
TRBJ2-7 TRBV5-6 - - 15 TGTGCCAGCAGCTTGGTAGGTTCAGGGAGGTACGAGCAGTACTTC CASSLVGSGRYEQYF
TRBJ2-5 TRBV5-4 - - 13 TGTGCCAGCAGCACGGACAGCAGGGAGACCCAGTACTTC CASSTDSRETQYF
TRBJ2-7 TRBV5-8 - - 14 TGTGCCAGCAGCTTGTCGGCCGACTCCTACGAGCAGTACTTC CASSLSADSYEQYF
TRBJ2-1 TRBV21-1 once - 18 TGTGCCAGCAGCAAAGCGGTGGGGGCGGGAGGATCCGTGGATGAGCAGTTCTTC CASSKAVGAGGSVDEQFF
TRBJ2-7 TRBV6-1 - - 14 TGTGCCAGCAGATTCCCGGGAGTTACCTACGAGCAGTACTTC CASRFPGVTYEQYF
TRBJ2-2 TRBV11-2 medium-sized - 13 TGTGCCAGCAGCTTAAGCGACACCGGGGAGCTGTTTTTT CASSLSDTGELFF
TRBJ1-4 TRBV30 - - 12 TGTGCCTGGAGTAAAACACAAGGGGAACTGTTTTTT CAWSKTQGELFF
TRBJ2-1 TRBV27 - TRBD2 16 TGTGCCAGCAGTTTCCGGCGGGAGAGGTCCTACAATGAGCAGTTCTTC CASSFRRERSYNEQFF
TRBJ1-4 TRBV5-4 - TRBD1 14 TGTGCCAGCAGCTTGGCGGGGACAGAGCTAAAACTGTTTTTT CASSLAGTELKLFF
TRBJ1-5 TRBV19 - - 14 TGTGCCAGTAGTATAAGGGGAGGCAATCAGCCCCAGCATTTT CASSIRGGNQPQHF
TRBJ2-7 TRBV7-3 - TRBD1 14 TGTGCCAGCAGCCCCGGACAGGGACAACACGAGCAGTACTTC CASSPGQGQHEQYF
TRBJ2-7 TRBV27 once - 14 TGTGCCAGCAGTGACAGTTGGACACGTATTGAGCAGTACTTC CASSDSWTRIEQYF
TRBJ1-4 TRBV6-6 - TRBD1 14 TGTGCCAGCAGTACAGGGGGCTCGGGTGAAAAACTGTTTTTT CASSTGGSGEKLFF
TRBJ2-3 TRBV10-1 few - 13 TGCGCCAGCAGCCGGGACAGCACAGATACGCAGTATTTT CASSRDSTDTQYF
TRBJ2-6 TRBV7-9 - - 18 TGTGCCAGCAGCCCAACGGGACGTACCGTCTCTGGGGCCAACGTCCTGACTTTC CASSPTGRTVSGANVLTF
TRBJ2-3 TRBV5-4 - TRBD2 15 TGTGCCAGCAGCTTGGAGGGAGGGATTGGAGATACGCAGTATTTT CASSLEGGIGDTQYF
TRBJ2-2 TRBV7-7 - TRBD2 13 TGTGCCATTCGGGGGGGGAACACCGGGGAGCTGTTTTTT CAIRGGNTGELFF
TRBJ2-3 TRBV7-3 - TRBD1 13 TGTGCCAGCAGCAACAGGGGGCAGGATACGCAGTATTTT CASSNRGQDTQYF
TRBJ1-2 TRBV7-9 few - 13 TGTGCCAGCAGTCACACAGGGAGCTATGGCTACACCTTC CASSHTGSYGYTF
TRBJ2-5 TRBV4-2 - TRBD2 15 TGTGCCAGCAGCCAAGGTTACAGCGGGAGCGAGACCCAGTACTTC CASSQGYSGSETQYF
TRBJ2-2 TRBV27 - TRBD1 18 TGTGCCAGCAGTAAACGGGGACAGGGGGCTTCGAACACCGGGGAGCTGTTTTTT CASSKRGQGASNTGELFF
TRBJ2-1 TRBV29-1 few TRBD1 13 TGCAGCGTTGCAGCAGGGGGTTACAATGAGCAGTTCTTC CSVAAGGYNEQFF
TRBJ2-4 TRBV5-1 - - 16 TGCGCCAGCAGCTTGGATTTGGCAGTAGCCAAAAACATTCAGTACTTC CASSLDLAVAKNIQYF
TRBJ1-1 TRBV5-1 - - 13 TGCGCCAGCAGCCGCGCGGGGAACACTGAAGCTTTCTTT CASSRAGNTEAFF
TRBJ2-1 TRBV5-1 - - 16 TGCGCCAGCAGCCTGTCCCGGGGGAGCGGAGACAATGAGCAGTTCTTC CASSLSRGSGDNEQFF
TRBJ2-1 TRBV2 - TRBD2 15 TGTGCCAGCAGTGACCGACTAGCGGAGAGAAATGAGCAGTTCTTC CASSDRLAERNEQFF
TRBJ1-5 TRBV19 few - 14 TGTGCCAGTAGTATTATTAGATGGGACCAGCCCCAGCATTTT CASSIIRWDQPQHF
TRBJ2-2 TRBV7-3 - - 15 TGTGCCAGCAGCTTAACCATGGGGACCACCGGGGAGCTGTTTTTT CASSLTMGTTGELFF
TRBJ2-1 TRBV28 - - 15 TGTGCCAGCAGTTCAGGGGCTAGCGACTACAATGAGCAGTTCTTC CASSSGASDYNEQFF
TRBJ2-3 TRBV6-1 once TRBD2 16 TGTGCCAGCAGTGCCGGGACTAGCGGGAGAACAGATACGCAGTATTTT CASSAGTSGRTDTQYF
TRBJ2-7 TRBV5-4 once - 15 TGTGCCAGCAGCAAACCGGGACAACCCCTGTACGAGCAGTACTTC CASSKPGQPLYEQYF
TRBJ2-5 TRBV7-9 - - 15 TGTGCCAGCAGCCCCCCGGGACTTCAGGGAGAGACCCAGTACTTC CASSPPGLQGETQYF
TRBJ1-6 TRBV10-3 - TRBD1 14 TGTGCCATCAGTCTAACAGGGGATAATTCACCCCTCCACTTT CAISLTGDNSPLHF
TRBJ1-2 TRBV7-2 - - 12 TGTGCCAGCAGCGAGGCAGGGGTTGGCTACACCTTC CASSEAGVGYTF
TRBJ2-6 TRBV13 - TRBD1 19 TGTGCCAGCAGCTTAGGTCCTGGGACAGCTTCCTCTGGGGCCAACGTCCTGACTTTC CASSLGPGTASSGANVLTF
TRBJ1-1 TRBV7-2 few - 15 TGTGCCAGCAGCTTAGCGGGACATACGAACACTGAAGCTTTCTTT CASSLAGHTNTEAFF
TRBJ1-1 TRBV6-6 - TRBD1 14 TGTGCCAGCAGGAGACAGGGGGCGAACACTGAAGCTTTCTTT CASRRQGANTEAFF
TRBJ2-1 TRBV7-9 - - 11 TGTGCCAGCCAGGGGTGGAATGAGCAGTTCTTC CASQGWNEQFF
TRBJ2-5 TRBV5-1 few - 13 TGCGCCAGCAGCTTGGCGCAGGGAGAGACCCAGTACTTC CASSLAQGETQYF
TRBJ2-7 TRBV27 - TRBD2 13 TGTGCCAGCAGACTAGCGGGGTCCTACGAGCAGTACTTC CASRLAGSYEQYF
TRBJ2-1 TRBV11-3 - TRBD2 19 TGTGCCAGCAGCTTAGGATTAAGACTAGCGGGAGATTTCGACAATGAGCAGTTCTTC CASSLGLRLAGDFDNEQFF
TRBJ1-5 TRBV2 few - 13 TGTGCCAGCAATTACGGGGCCAATCAGCCCCAGCATTTT CASNYGANQPQHF
TRBJ1-6 TRBV11-2 - - 15 TGTGCCAGCAGCTTAGTGTCAGGGAGCGAATCACCCCTCCACTTT CASSLVSGSESPLHF
TRBJ2-4 TRBV5-6 - - 14 TGTGCCAGCAGCCTATACACTAGACGCAACATTCAGTACTTC CASSLYTRRNIQYF
TRBJ2-2 TRBV9 few TRBD2 15 TGTGCCAGCAGCGTAGTGGCGGGAGATGGCGGGGAGCTGTTTTTT CASSVVAGDGGELFF